One and the same sample provided the 4 T cell receptor beta chains below, sequenced in a study of spatial heterogeneity in lung cancer. Each CDR3 protein gets one entry after TCRdb re-called the 5' RACE reads with MiXCR. The sample comprises a few thousand distinct CDR3 sequences, around 9.4% of which are singletons, and about 6.9% rests with the top ten. The time point here: sample taken at primary tumor resection. The starting material was normal lung tissue next to the tumor, obtained at surgery. These receptors all come from a female donor with early-stage non-small cell lung cancer.

By its share, this clonotype is medium-sized (0.01 to 0.1%). The CDR3 here is CASRVLQGYEQYF. CDR3 nucleotides: TGTGCCAGCAGGGTTTTACAGGGCTACGAGCAGTACTTC. The chain joins TRBV12-3 or TRBV12-4 to TRBJ2-7; tentatively, D is TRBD1 (6 bases). Trimming pared 6 bases from V and 3 bases from J, leaving 12 bases between. The CDR3 totals 13 residues.

This clonotype was observed a few times. This rearrangement joins TRBV6-5 to TRBJ2-7, with D perhaps given as TRBD1 or TRBD2 (5 bases each). Deletions cut 3 bases from V and 7 bases from J, with 22 bases between. This CDR3 comprises 16 residues. CDR1 is MNHEY, CDR2 SVGAGI, per germline. CDR3 DNA sequence: TGTGCCAGCAGTTATGATTGGGGCCAGGGAGTAGTTGAGCAGTACTTC. This gives the protein CASSYDWGQGVVEQYF.

Relative to its sample, this clonotype is large. The chain employs TRBV7-9 and TRBJ1-1, with D hard to call. CDR1 SEHNR and CDR2 FQNEAQ come from the germline V gene (reference sequence). The CDR3 runs to 13 residues. Trimming removed 1 base from V and 5 bases from J, with 8 bases in between. CDR3 DNA sequence: TGTGCCAGCAGCTTAGATTCACGGACTGAAGCTTTCTTT. It yields the protein CASSLDSRTEAFF.

By sample fraction, this clonotype is medium-sized (0.01 to 0.1%). The chain combines TRBV7-3 with TRBJ2-1; D is tentatively TRBD1 or TRBD2 (6 bases each). Germline CDR1 SGHTA, CDR2 FQGTGA. Trimming stripped 5 bases from V and 6 bases from J, with 17 bases between. The CDR3 totals 15 residues. The CDR3, as DNA: TGTGCCAGCAGCCCCCAGCCGGAGGGGGTCAATGAGCAGTTCTTC. Residues: CASSPQPEGVNEQFF.